This T cell receptor (beta chain) was recovered during a study of T cells in Graves' hyperthyroidism and ophthalmopathy (dated 2019 in TCRdb). Regarding the study in general: Peripheral blood samples were taken at initial diagnosis, before any treatment was given. TCR Vbeta CDR3 sequencing of 135 peripheral blood samples (approximately 44 ophthalmopathy, 70 to 85 hyperthyroidism and 17 progressor patients) is reported in the paper. For training and testing, the 100 or so patients in the discovery cohort were randomly divided in a 7:3 ratio. After blood sampling, hyperthyroidism patients were treated with methimazole at a starting dose of 30 mg daily, and ophthalmopathy patients were treated with high-dose intravenous methylprednisolone. Prospective prediction of ophthalmopathy was tested in an independent validation cohort consisting of 18 to 20 hyperthyroidism patients and around 16 patients who later progressed to ophthalmopathy. To identify TCR V-J signatures that set the groups apart, the researchers used a discovery cohort of 90 to 100 patients, made up of under 50 with Graves' ophthalmopathy and about 60 with stable Graves' hyperthyroidism. In about 6 Graves' hyperthyroidism patients, the study also compared T-cell repertoires from thyroid tissue with T-cell repertoires from blood.

Overall study outcomes, separate from this receptor: Sample size was not statistically predetermined, and investigators were not blinded to group allocation. A 13 V-J signature model separated ophthalmopathy from stable hyperthyroidism, with roughly 88% sensitivity and roughly 84% specificity in cross-validation and 80%/75% in testing. Most expanded thyroid clonotypes (frequency above 0.001) were also found in blood, which suggests that blood repertoires may mirror thyroid immune responses. During validation, the model predicted progression to ophthalmopathy a median of approximately 6.5 months ahead of onset, with approximately 70% sensitivity and 72% to 80% specificity.

Trimming leaves V shorter by 3 bases and J shorter by 4 bases, with the junction holding 4 bases beyond the gene matches. For CDR1 and CDR2, the germline V gene (reference sequence) lists DFQATT and SNEGSKA. The CDR3 holds 14 amino acids from the cysteine to the phenylalanine. The DNA shown is the 42-base CDR3, in frame from base 1. Moderately to severely active disease, a Clinical Activity Score of at least 3, a NOSPECS grade of at least 4, and a duration under 3 months were present in ophthalmopathy patients. Any patient with an uncontrolled infection, another autoimmune disease, pregnancy or lactation was excluded. Diagnoses were based on clinical symptoms, serum thyroxine and TRAb, thyroid ultrasound and orbital computed tomography. PBMCs were separated from 7.5 to 10 ml of fresh peripheral blood using Ficoll-Paque density gradient centrifugation. Trizol reagent was used to extract total RNA, and RNA quality was then checked on an Agilent 2100 Bioanalyzer.

This clonotype was counted only a few times. Its antigen is unknown. No base quality information exists; no much larger clone differs at one position. The TCR beta CDR3 regions were amplified from RNA transcripts. The TCR CDR3 was subjected to a first round of RT-PCR using the HTBI primer set and the Qiagen OneStep RT-PCR kit. A second multiplex PCR round built the libraries, followed by size selection and purification. The libraries were sequenced on an Illumina HiSeq2000 using paired-end 100 bp reads. The original pipeline was this. SOAPnuke was used to process the raw data, throwing out any read that contained adapters or uncalled bases, had a mean Phred below 15, or lacked an exact constant-primer or identifier match. High-quality paired reads were merged using COPE v1.2.5, and each unique nucleotide sequence was defined as a clonotype. MiTCR v1.1 was used to align clonotypes to the IMGT TRBV, TRBD and TRBJ reference segments. Only V-J combinations with frequency above 0.0001, covering about 99% of repertoires, were analysed. A TCS score was defined as the ratio of F50 (clonal expansion) to E x V (chaos), with BLOSUM62-based TCRdist applied between CDR3 peptides within each V-J. Welch's t-statistics and random forest reduced approximately 520 V-J features to roughly 13, which were used in a naive Bayes classifier (R e1071). TCRdb took the public reads, trimmed them with fastp at Q25, ran MiXCR for clone calling and kept in-frame beta chains. Under each unique CDR3 protein, matching rows form one entry showing the most common genes and DNA. TCRdb's processing, not the study's, gives the V and J calls here. This sample has 500,000 to 600,000 distinct CDR3 sequences in its table, and just under 20% of those were observed once. The top ten clonotypes cover 45% to 50% of the sample.

The chain couples TRBV20-1 to TRBJ2-2, and 8 junctional nucleotides match TRBD2. The material sequenced was blood. This TCR derives from a man aged 40-49 years with Graves' ophthalmopathy. The DNA sequence is TGCAGTGCTAGGTCCAGCGGGAGCACCGGGGAGCTGTTTTTT. This codes for CSARSSGSTGELFF.